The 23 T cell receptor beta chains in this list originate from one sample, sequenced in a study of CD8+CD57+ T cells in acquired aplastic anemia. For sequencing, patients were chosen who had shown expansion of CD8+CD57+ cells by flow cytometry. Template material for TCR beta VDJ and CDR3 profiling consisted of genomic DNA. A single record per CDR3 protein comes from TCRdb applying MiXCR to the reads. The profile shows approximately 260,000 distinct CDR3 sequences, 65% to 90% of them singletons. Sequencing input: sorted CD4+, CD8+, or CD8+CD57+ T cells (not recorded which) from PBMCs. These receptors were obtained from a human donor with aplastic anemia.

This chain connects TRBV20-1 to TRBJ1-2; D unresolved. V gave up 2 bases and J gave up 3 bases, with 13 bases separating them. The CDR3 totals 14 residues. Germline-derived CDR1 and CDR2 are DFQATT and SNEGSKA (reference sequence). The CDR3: CSARPTTGDYGYTF. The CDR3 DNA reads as TGCAGTGCTAGACCCACTACCGGAGACTATGGCTACACCTTC.

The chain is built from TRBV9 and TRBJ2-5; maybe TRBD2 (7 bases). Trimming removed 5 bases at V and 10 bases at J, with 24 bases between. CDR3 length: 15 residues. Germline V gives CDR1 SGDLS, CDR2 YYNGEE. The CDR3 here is CASSSGGGGGEHQYF. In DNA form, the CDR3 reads TGTGCCAGCAGTTCAGGAGGTGGGGGGGGCGAGCACCAGTACTTC.

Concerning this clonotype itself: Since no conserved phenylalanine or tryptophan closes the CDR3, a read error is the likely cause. CDR3: CATSDGDRGGELFI. The CDR3 DNA follows: TGTGCCACCAGTGATGGGGACAGGGGTGGCGAGCTGTTTATT. The chain joins TRBV24-1 to TRBJ2-2, with 10 bases matching TRBD1. The CDR3 is 14 amino acids. V shed 3 bases, J shed 11 bases, and the junction held 5 bases outside the gene matches. Germline V gene lookup returns CDR1 KGHDR and CDR2 SFDVKD.

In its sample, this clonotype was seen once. The CDR3 region is CASSSRVGGGKYF. CDR3 DNA sequence: TGTGCCAGCAGCTCCCGGGTTGGCGGTGGGAAGTACTTC. The gene calls are TRBV7-8 and TRBJ2-4; D is unresolved. V was shortened by 4 bases and J by 14 bases, with 18 bases between the two germline ends. Looked up from germline, CDR1 is SGHVS and CDR2 is FQNEAQ. This CDR3 contains 13 residues.

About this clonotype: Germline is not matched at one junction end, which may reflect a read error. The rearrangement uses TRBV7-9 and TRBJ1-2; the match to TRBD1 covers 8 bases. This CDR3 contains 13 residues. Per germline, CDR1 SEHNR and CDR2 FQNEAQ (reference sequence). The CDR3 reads CASSLGTGRGYDF. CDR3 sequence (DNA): TGTGCCAGCAGCTTGGGGACAGGTCGCGGCTATGACTTC.

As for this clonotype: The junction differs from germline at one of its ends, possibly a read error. The CDR3 spells CASSVEGGFSEELFF. The CDR3 nucleotides are TGTGCCAGCAGCGTAGAGGGAGGGTTCTCCGAGGAGTTGTTCTTT. This chain uses TRBV19 with TRBJ2-2; TRBD2 matches 7 bases. Germline V CDR1 and CDR2: LNHDA, SQIVND (reference sequence). This CDR3 comprises 15 residues. Combining the CDR3 with reference TRBV19 and TRBJ2-2 gives the whole variable domain DGGITQSPKYLFRKEGQNVTLSCEQNLNHDAMYWYRQDPGQGLRLIYYSQIVNDFQKGDIAEGYSVSREKKESFPLTVTSAQKNPTAFYLCASSVEGGFSEELFFGEGSRLTVL.

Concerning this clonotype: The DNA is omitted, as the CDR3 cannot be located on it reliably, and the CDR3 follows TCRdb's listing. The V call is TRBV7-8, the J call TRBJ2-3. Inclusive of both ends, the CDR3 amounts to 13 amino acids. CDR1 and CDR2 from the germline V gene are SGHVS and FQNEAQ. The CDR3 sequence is CASSFAGGADTQF.

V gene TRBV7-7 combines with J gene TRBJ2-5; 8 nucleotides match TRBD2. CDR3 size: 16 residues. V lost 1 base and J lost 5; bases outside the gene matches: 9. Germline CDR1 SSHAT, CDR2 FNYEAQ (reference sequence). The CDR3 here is CASSLDGRGGEETQYF. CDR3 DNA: TGTGCCAGCAGCTTAGACGGACGGGGGGGAGAGGAGACCCAGTACTTC.

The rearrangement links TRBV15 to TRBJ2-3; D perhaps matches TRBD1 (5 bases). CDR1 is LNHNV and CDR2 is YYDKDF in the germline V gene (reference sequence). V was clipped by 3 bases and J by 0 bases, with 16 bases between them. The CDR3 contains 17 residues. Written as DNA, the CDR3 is TGTGCCACCAGCAGGGACGCGAGCCAGGGCAGCACAGATACGCAGTATTTT. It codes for CATSRDASQGSTDTQYF. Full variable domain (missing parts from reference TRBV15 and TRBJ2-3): DAMVIQNPRYQVTQFGKPVTLSCSQTLNHNVMYWYQQKSSQAPKLLFHYYDKDFNNEADTPDNFQSRRPNTSFCFLDIRSPGLGDTAMYLCATSRDASQGSTDTQYFGPGTRLTVL.

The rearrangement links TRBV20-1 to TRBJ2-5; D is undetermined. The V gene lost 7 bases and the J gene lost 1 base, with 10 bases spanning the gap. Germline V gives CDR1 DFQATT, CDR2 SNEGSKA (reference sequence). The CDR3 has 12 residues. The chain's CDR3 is CSDGGVQETQYF. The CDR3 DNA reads TGCAGTGATGGTGGGGTCCAAGAGACCCAGTACTTC.

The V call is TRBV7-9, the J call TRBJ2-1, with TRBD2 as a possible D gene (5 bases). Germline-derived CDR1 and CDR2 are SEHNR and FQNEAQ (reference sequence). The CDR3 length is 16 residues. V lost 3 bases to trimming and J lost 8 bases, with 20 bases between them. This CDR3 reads CASSFLRGERSDEQFF. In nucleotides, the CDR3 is TGTGCCAGCAGCTTTCTACGAGGCGAGCGGAGCGATGAGCAGTTCTTC. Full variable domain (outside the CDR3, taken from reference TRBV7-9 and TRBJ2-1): DTGVSQNPRHKITKRGQNVTFRCDPISEHNRLYWYRQTLGQGPEFLTYFQNEAQLEKSRLLSDRFSAERPKGSFSTLEIQRTEQGDSAMYLCASSFLRGERSDEQFFGPGTRLTVL.

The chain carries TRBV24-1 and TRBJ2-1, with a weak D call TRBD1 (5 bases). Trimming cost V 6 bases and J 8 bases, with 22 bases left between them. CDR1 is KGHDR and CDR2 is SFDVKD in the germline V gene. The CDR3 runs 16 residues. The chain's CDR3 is CATSQWGNNGQDEQFF. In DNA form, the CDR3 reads TGTGCCACCAGTCAGTGGGGCAACAACGGTCAGGATGAGCAGTTCTTC.

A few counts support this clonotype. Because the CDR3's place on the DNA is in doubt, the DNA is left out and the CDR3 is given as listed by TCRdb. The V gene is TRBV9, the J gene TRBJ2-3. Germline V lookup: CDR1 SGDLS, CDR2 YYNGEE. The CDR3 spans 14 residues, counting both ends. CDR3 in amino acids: CASSVGSGTQSFYF.

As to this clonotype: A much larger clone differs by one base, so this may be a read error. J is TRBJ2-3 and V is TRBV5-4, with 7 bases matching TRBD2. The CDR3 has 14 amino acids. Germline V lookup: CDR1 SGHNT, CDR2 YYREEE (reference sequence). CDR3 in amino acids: CACSLASGPDTQYF. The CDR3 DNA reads TGTGCCTGCAGCTTAGCTAGCGGTCCCGATACGCAGTATTTT.

The CDR3 DNA reads TGTGCCACCAGTGATTGGGGCAAGACTAGCGGGGAGCTGTTTTTT. It is translated as CATSDWGKTSGELFF. V usage is TRBV24-1 and J usage is TRBJ2-2, with a tentative D call TRBD2 (6 bases). CDR1 and CDR2 (germline): KGHDR, SFDVKD. V dropped 2 bases and J dropped 7 bases, with 13 bases sitting between them. The CDR3 consists of 15 residues.

The CDR3 coding sequence is TGTGCCAGCAGCCAGGCGGGCGGAACCGGTCATGATGAGCAGTTCTTC. Translating it yields CASSQAGGTGHDEQFF. The gene calls are TRBV19 and TRBJ2-1, with D perhaps matching TRBD2 (5 bases). The CDR3 covers 16 residues. Germline assignment: CDR1 LNHDA and CDR2 SQIVND (reference sequence). The ends were cut back, 9 bases at V and 8 bases at J, with 26 bases in the middle.

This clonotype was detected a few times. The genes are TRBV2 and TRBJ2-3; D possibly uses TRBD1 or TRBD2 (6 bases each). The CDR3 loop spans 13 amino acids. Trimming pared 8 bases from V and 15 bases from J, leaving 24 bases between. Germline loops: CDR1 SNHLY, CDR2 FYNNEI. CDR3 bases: TGTGCCAGCGGGGTCGGGGGCACAGATACGAGTTATTTT. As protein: CASGVGGTDTSYF. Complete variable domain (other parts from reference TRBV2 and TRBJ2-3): EPEVTQTPSHQVTQMGQEVILRCVPISNHLYFYWYRQILGQKVEFLVSFYNNEISEKSEIFDDQFSVERPDGSNFTLKIRSTKLEDSAMYFCASGVGGTDTSYFGPGTRLTVL.

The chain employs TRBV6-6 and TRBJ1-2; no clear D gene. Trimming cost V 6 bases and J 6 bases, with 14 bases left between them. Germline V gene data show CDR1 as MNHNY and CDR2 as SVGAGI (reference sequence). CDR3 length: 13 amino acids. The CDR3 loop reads CASSHPYSHGYTF. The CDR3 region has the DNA TGTGCCAGCAGCCATCCCTATAGCCATGGCTACACCTTC.

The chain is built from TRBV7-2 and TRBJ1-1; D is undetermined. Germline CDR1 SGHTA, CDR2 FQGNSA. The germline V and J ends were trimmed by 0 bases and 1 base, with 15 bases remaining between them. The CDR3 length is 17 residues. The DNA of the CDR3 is TGTGCCAGCAGCTTAGCGGGAGGTCCCGATGCGAACACTGAAGCTTTCTTT. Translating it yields CASSLAGGPDANTEAFF.

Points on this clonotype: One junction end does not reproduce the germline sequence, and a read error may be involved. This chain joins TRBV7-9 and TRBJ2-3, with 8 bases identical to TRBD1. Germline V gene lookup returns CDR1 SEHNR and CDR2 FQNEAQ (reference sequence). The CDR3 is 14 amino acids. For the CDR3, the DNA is TGTGCCAGCAGCTTAGCGGGACAGGTATACCTCCAGTTTTTT. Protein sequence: CASSLAGQVYLQFF.

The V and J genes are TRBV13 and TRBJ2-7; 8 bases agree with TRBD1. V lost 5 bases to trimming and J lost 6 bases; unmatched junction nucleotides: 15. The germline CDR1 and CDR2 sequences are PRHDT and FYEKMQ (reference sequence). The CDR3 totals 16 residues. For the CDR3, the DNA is TGTGCCAGCAGCCATCCGGGACAGGCGAACCTGGCCGAGCAGTACGTC. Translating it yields CASSHPGQANLAEQYV.

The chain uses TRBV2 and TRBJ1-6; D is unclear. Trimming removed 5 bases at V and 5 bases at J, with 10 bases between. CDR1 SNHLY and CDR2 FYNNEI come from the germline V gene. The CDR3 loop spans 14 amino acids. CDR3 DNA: TGTGCCAGCAGTACTCAGCTCCATAATTCACCCCTCCACTTT. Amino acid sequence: CASSTQLHNSPLHF.

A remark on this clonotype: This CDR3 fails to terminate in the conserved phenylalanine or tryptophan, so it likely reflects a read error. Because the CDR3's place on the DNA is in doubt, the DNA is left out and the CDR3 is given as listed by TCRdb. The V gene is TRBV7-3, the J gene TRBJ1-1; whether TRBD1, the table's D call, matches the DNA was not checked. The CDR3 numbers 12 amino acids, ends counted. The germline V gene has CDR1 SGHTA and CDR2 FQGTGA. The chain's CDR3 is CASRTGGAAASL.